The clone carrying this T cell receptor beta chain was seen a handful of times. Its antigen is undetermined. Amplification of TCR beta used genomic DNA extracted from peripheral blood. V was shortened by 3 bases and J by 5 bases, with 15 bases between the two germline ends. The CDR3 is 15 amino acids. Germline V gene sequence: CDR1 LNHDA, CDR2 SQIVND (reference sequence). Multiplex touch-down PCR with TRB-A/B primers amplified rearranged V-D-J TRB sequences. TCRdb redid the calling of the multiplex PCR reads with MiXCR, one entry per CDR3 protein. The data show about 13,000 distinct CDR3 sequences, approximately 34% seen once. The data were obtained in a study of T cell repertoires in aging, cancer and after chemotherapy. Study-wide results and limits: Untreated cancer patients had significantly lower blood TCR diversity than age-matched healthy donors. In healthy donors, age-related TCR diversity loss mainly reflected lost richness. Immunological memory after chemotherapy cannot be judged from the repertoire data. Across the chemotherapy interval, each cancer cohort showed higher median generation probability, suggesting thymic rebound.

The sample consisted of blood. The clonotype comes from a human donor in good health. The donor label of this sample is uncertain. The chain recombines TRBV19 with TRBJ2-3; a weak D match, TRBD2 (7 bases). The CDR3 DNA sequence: TGTGCCAGTAGTATTGGTGGGGGGGCTGGAGATACGCAGTATTTT. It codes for CASSIGGGAGDTQYF.